A selection of T cell receptor beta chains follows, all from one sample in a study of brain T cells in children with intractable seizures. Sequencing was performed with immunoSEQ multiplex PCR; in TCRdb, only in-frame clones are kept and a portion is missing. The table lists about 80,000 clones, 91% of them singletons. The sequencing here drew on peripheral blood, taken at surgery. The source is a girl aged 2 to 9 with Rasmussen encephalitis and intractable seizures. CDR3s include the opening cysteine and the closing phenylalanine or tryptophan. The D gene is left open where the match is weak. Only some rows state a clone size, as once, few, many or a class for expanded clones.

TRBJ2-7 | TRBV4-2 | NA | TRBD2 | TGTGCCAGCAGCCATTCGTTAGCGGGAGGTCCCGACGAGCAGTACTTC | CASSHSLAGGPDEQYF
TRBJ1-2 | TRBV6-1 | NA | TRBD1 | TGTGCCAGCAGTGAAGGACAGGGAGTGGACTATGGCTACACCTTC | CASSEGQGVDYGYTF
TRBJ2-7 | TRBV6-5 | NA | NA | TGTGCCAGCAGTTACGACTCCTTGGGCGAGCAGTACTTC | CASSYDSLGEQYF
TRBJ2-5 | TRBV15 | NA | TRBD1 | TGTGCCACCCTTGCCGGGGACAGGGGGCTCTCCCAAGAGACCCAGTACTTC | CATLAGDRGLSQETQYF
TRBJ1-1 | TRBV7-9 | NA | NA | TGTGCCAGCAGCAACCTCCGTCGGAACACTGAAGCTTTCTTT | CASSNLRRNTEAFF
TRBJ2-2 | TRBV3-1/TRBV3-2 | few | TRBD1 | TGTGCCAGCAGCCAAGGGACAGGCTACACCGGGGAGCTGTTTTTT | CASSQGTGYTGELFF
TRBJ2-1 | TRBV12-5 | medium-sized | NA | TGTGCTAGTGCTTTGGCGGTCAGCTCCTACAATGAGCAGTTCTTC | CASALAVSSYNEQFF
TRBJ1-1 | TRBV7-9 | once | TRBD1 | TGTGCCAGCAGCTCCCCCTTTAGCTTCGGGACAGGGAGGACTGAAGCTTTCTTT | CASSSPFSFGTGRTEAFF
TRBJ2-7 | TRBV7-9 | NA | NA | TGTGCCAGCAGACCTGATGTGGGGGTACCAAGCTCCTACGAGCAGTACTTC | CASRPDVGVPSSYEQYF
TRBJ2-7 | TRBV7-2 | NA | NA | TGTGCCAGCAGCTTAGTTTCCGGGATGATGGATTACGAGCAGTACTTC | CASSLVSGMMDYEQYF
TRBJ2-1 | TRBV19 | NA | TRBD2 | TGTGCCAGTAGTATCGACGGGGGGTACTACAATGAGCAGTTCTTC | CASSIDGGYYNEQFF
TRBJ2-3 | TRBV3-1/TRBV3-2 | NA | NA | TGTGCCAGCAGCCAAGGGTGGGGGAATACGCAGTATTTT | CASSQGWGNTQYF
TRBJ2-5 | TRBV27 | NA | NA | TGTGCCAGCGGGGACATCGGAGAGACCCAGTACTTC | CASGDIGETQYF
TRBJ2-3 | TRBV11-3 | NA | NA | TGTGCCAGCGCACTAGAGGGCGGGGGCACAGATACGCAGTATTTT | CASALEGGGTDTQYF
TRBJ1-2 | TRBV6-6 | NA | NA | TGTGCCAGCAGTTACTCGGGGGCAGGAGGCTACACCTTC | CASSYSGAGGYTF
TRBJ2-5 | TRBV29-1 | NA | NA | TGCAGCGTGCGAATCGGGGAGACCCAGTACTTC | CSVRIGETQYF
TRBJ2-1 | TRBV27 | NA | TRBD2 | TGTGCCAGCAGTTCACTAGCGGATGAGCAGTTCTTC | CASSSLADEQFF
TRBJ1-2 | TRBV28 | once | NA | TGTGCCAGCAGTATTCCAGACGGACCCTATGGCTACACCTTC | CASSIPDGPYGYTF
TRBJ1-1 | TRBV2 | NA | NA | TGTGCCAGCACCCGAGAAACCGGGGGGTCCACTGAAGCTTTCTTT | CASTRETGGSTEAFF
TRBJ1-4 | TRBV20-1 | NA | NA | TGCAGTGCTAGAGTTGGGGAAAAACTGTTTTTT | CSARVGEKLFF
TRBJ2-3 | TRBV6-6 | once | NA | TGTGCCAGCAGTTCTCCGGGGGGCACAGATACGCAGTATTTT | CASSSPGGTDTQYF
TRBJ1-4 | TRBV12-5 | NA | TRBD1 | TGTGCTAGTGGTTTGGGGGACAGGGTAGGTGAAAAACTGTTTTTT | CASGLGDRVGEKLFF
TRBJ2-7 | TRBV3-1/TRBV3-2 | NA | TRBD2 | TGTGCCAGCAGCCATCCCCGGACTAGCGGCTCCTACGAGCAGTACTTC | CASSHPRTSGSYEQYF
TRBJ2-1 | TRBV3-1/TRBV3-2 | NA | NA | TGTGCCAGCAGCCCTGGGGGCCACAATGAGCAGTTCTTC | CASSPGGHNEQFF
TRBJ1-6 | TRBV5-5 | once | NA | TGTGCCAGCAGAAACAGGCAGGGTGATTCACCCCTCCACTTT | CASRNRQGDSPLHF
TRBJ2-3 | TRBV7-3 | NA | TRBD2 | TGTGCCAGCAGCTTAAGCCTAGCGGGAAGCACAGATACGCAGTATTTT | CASSLSLAGSTDTQYF
TRBJ1-5 | TRBV2 | NA | NA | TGTGCCAGCAGTGACGGCAGGCGAGGTTACAATCAGCCCCAGCATTTT | CASSDGRRGYNQPQHF
TRBJ2-1 | TRBV20-1 | NA | NA | TGCAGTGCTAGGACAGGAGCTGAGCAGTTCTTC | CSARTGAEQFF
TRBJ1-4 | TRBV2 | NA | NA | TGTGCCAGCAAACCGGACACGGGTGCGGAAAAACTGTTTTTT | CASKPDTGAEKLFF
TRBJ1-4 | TRBV27 | NA | NA | TGTGCCAGCAGTTTTGCAGGGAGAACTAATGAAAAACTGTTTTTT | CASSFAGRTNEKLFF
TRBJ1-2 | TRBV7-9 | NA | NA | TGTGCCAGCAGCTTTGGCGAGAGGGGGACTGGCTACACCTTC | CASSFGERGTGYTF
TRBJ2-1 | TRBV5-4 | NA | NA | TGTGCCAGCAGCTTGAACCTAGAAAGGTTCAGGGATGAGCAGTTCTTC | CASSLNLERFRDEQFF
TRBJ1-1 | TRBV6-5 | NA | TRBD1 | TGTGCCAGCAGTTCCCCCGGGACAGGGGCGCACACTGAAGCTTTCTTT | CASSSPGTGAHTEAFF
TRBJ2-1 | TRBV27 | NA | NA | TGTGCCAGCAGTGAAGGACTGGTACGGGCTGAGCAGTTCTTC | CASSEGLVRAEQFF
TRBJ2-2 | TRBV5-4 | NA | NA | TGTGCCAGCAGCTTGGAAGGGGCCGGGGAGCTGTTTTTT | CASSLEGAGELFF
TRBJ2-3 | TRBV6-1 | once | TRBD1 | TGTGCCAGCAGTGAAATATTCGGGACAGGGGCAGATACGCAGTATTTT | CASSEIFGTGADTQYF
TRBJ2-5 | TRBV21-1 | NA | NA | TGTGCCAGCAACAACCGGGACAGGGAACCAGTCCAAGAGACCCAGTACTTC | CASNNRDREPVQETQYF
TRBJ1-2 | TRBV5-1 | NA | NA | TGCGCCAGCAGCTTGGGGGGGAATGGCTACACCTTC | CASSLGGNGYTF
TRBJ1-2 | TRBV6-5 | NA | TRBD1 | TGTGCCAGCAGTTACGTTACAGGGGGCGGATATGGCTACACCTTC | CASSYVTGGGYGYTF
TRBJ2-1 | TRBV7-3 | NA | TRBD1 | TGTGCCAGCAGCCTGTCATCGGGACAGGGGGCCGTAGGACGTTACAATGAGCAGTTCTTC | CASSLSSGQGAVGRYNEQFF
TRBJ2-3 | TRBV7-3 | NA | NA | TGTGCCAGCAGCGATAACCGGGCCGGCACAGATACGCAGTATTTT | CASSDNRAGTDTQYF